Following are 3 T cell receptor beta chains from one sample sequenced in a study of regulatory T cells in long-lasting Graves disease. The time point is: newly diagnosed GD, antithyroid drugs for less than 3 months. From PBMCs, RNA was extracted and then used to make the TCR library. Arm-PCR of CDR3 regions and iRepertoire HTBI primers were the basis on which TCR beta libraries were built. MiXCR, applied by TCRdb to the multiplex PCR reads, yields one record per CDR3 protein. The data show 680,000 or so distinct CDR3 sequences, 16% seen once. These sequences were also reported in another study, on T cells in Graves' hyperthyroidism and ophthalmopathy.

Source: peripheral blood mononuclear cells (PBMCs), taken at new diagnosis, from a patient treated with antithyroid drugs. These receptors were collected from a woman in her 30s with Graves disease.

This clonotype appeared many times. Here the CDR3 DNA reads TGTGCCAGCAGCTTCTCGGGGGAAAGGGGCCAAGAGACCCAGTACTTC. As protein: CASSFSGERGQETQYF. This chain links TRBV7-9 with TRBJ2-5; D might be TRBD2 (6 bases). Between the trimmed V and J ends, which lost 3 bases and 1 base, there was a span of 15 bases. The CDR3 is made up of 16 amino acids. CDR1 SEHNR and CDR2 FQNEAQ come from the germline V gene (reference sequence).

In this sample, this clonotype turned up a few times. The chain combines TRBV7-9 with TRBJ2-7, with 7 bases aligning to TRBD2. The length of the CDR3 is 15 residues. Germline-derived CDR1 and CDR2 are SEHNR and FQNEAQ (reference sequence). V was clipped by 5 bases and J by 0 bases; unmatched bases: 7. The CDR3 spells CASSERDLSSYEQYF. CDR3 coding DNA: TGTGCCAGCAGCGAGCGGGACTTGAGCTCCTACGAGCAGTACTTC.

The gene calls are TRBV9 and TRBJ1-4, with D possibly TRBD1 on 6 matching bases. The CDR3 covers 15 residues. Trimming removed 4 bases at V and 10 bases at J, with 20 bases between. Germline CDR1 is SGDLS and CDR2 is YYNGEE. The CDR3 bases are TGTGCCAGCAGCCCAGAGGGGGGTCAGCCTGGAAAACTGTTTTTT. Its protein is CASSPEGGQPGKLFF.